The 4 T cell receptor beta chains below were found in one sample sequenced in a study of blood T cell repertoires in COVID-19. TCRdb keeps only in-frame clones here, not all; method: immunoSEQ multiplex PCR. The repertoire has tens of thousands of clones, 79% of them found once; the top ten carry 32%. The sample comprised peripheral blood. Receptor source: a human donor in a cohort sampled during active COVID-19.

V is TRBV9 and J is TRBJ2-7; 7 nucleotides line up with TRBD2. CDR3 size: 15 residues. With V trimmed by 2 bases and J by 0 bases, 5 bases remained unmatched. Germline-derived CDR1 and CDR2 are SGDLS and YYNGEE. The CDR3 loop reads CASSVKAGISYEQYF. The CDR3 region has the DNA TGTGCCAGCAGCGTGAAAGCGGGGATCTCCTACGAGCAGTACTTC.

The V and J genes are TRBV21-1 and TRBJ2-7; the table's D call of TRBD2 was not tested on the DNA. TRBV21-1 is a pseudogene segment. The CDR3 length is 17 residues. The CDR3 is CASSKAAGQEYSYEQYF. CDR3 nucleotide sequence: TGTGCCAGCAGCAAAGCCGCGGGGCAGGAATATTCCTACGAGCAGTACTTC.

The chain couples TRBV14 to TRBJ2-3; the match to TRBD2 covers 14 bases. Germline CDR1 is SGHDN and CDR2 is FVKESK. This CDR3 has 20 residues. V was clipped by 4 bases and J by 2 bases; unmatched bases: 14. The chain's CDR3 is CASSPFWGLAGEGNTDTQYF. Here the CDR3 DNA reads TGTGCCAGCAGCCCTTTCTGGGGACTAGCGGGAGAAGGCAACACAGATACGCAGTATTTT.

V is TRBV9 and J is TRBJ2-7; 8 positions agree with TRBD2. CDR3 length equals 13 residues. The V and J ends lost 7 bases and 4 bases, in that order; junction bases with no gene match: 7. The V gene's germline CDR1 is SGDLS and CDR2 YYNGEE. DNA of the CDR3: TGTGCCAGCGGGCGGGAGGAGGGATACGAGCAGTACTTC. Protein: CASGREEGYEQYF.